The 27 T cell receptor beta chains in this list originate from one sample, sequenced in a study of blood T cell repertoires in COVID-19. Produced via immunoSEQ multiplex PCR; TCRdb's table is partial and in-frame only. The sample consists of about 160,000 clones, under 90% of them appearing once. Material: PBMCs or T cells enriched from blood (not recorded which). The receptors come from a woman aged 55-70 years who had recovered from COVID-19.

This clone was seen a handful of times. The chain joins TRBV10-3 to TRBJ2-5; weak D call: TRBD1 (6 bases). The V end was cut by 3 bases, the J end by 4 bases, with 18 bases between. The CDR3 consists of 16 residues. Germline V gives CDR1 ENHRY, CDR2 SYGVKD. The CDR3 bases are TGTGCCATCAGTGATAGTGGGGGCGGTACCTCAGAGACCCAGTACTTC. This encodes CAISDSGGGTSETQYF.

The V and J genes are TRBV12-3 or TRBV12-4 and TRBJ1-2; D is uncertain. Trimming shortened V by 6 bases and J by 3 bases, and 11 bases separated the two germline ends. The CDR3 loop spans 13 amino acids. The CDR3, as DNA: TGTGCCAGCAGCCCTTCCCGGGACTATGGCTACACCTTC. This gives the protein CASSPSRDYGYTF.

This chain links TRBV4-1 with TRBJ2-3; maybe TRBD2 (6 bases). CDR3 size: 16 residues. The germline V gene has CDR1 MGHRA and CDR2 YSYEKL. Trimming stripped 1 base from V and 0 bases from J, with 11 bases between. The CDR3 coding sequence is TGCGCCAGCAGCCAAGGACCTGGGACTAGCACAGATACGCAGTATTTT. Translated: CASSQGPGTSTDTQYF.

J is TRBJ2-1 and V is TRBV29-1, with TRBD2 as a possible D gene (6 bases). The CDR3 is 14 residues long. Between the trimmed V and J ends, which lost 6 bases and 4 bases, there was a span of 16 bases. Per the germline V gene, CDR1 is SQVTM and CDR2 is ANQGSEA. For the CDR3, the DNA is TGCAGCGTGGCAGGAGGCGGGGAGTACAATGAGCAGTTCTTC. It codes for CSVAGGGEYNEQFF.

The rearrangement joins TRBV7-2 to TRBJ1-5; D not resolved. CDR3 size: 16 residues. V lost 1 base to trimming and J lost 0 bases, with 10 bases between them. The germline gives CDR1 SGHTA, CDR2 FQGNSA. This chain's CDR3 is CASSLGFGVSNQPQHF. The CDR3 nucleotides read TGTGCCAGCAGCTTAGGTTTCGGGGTTAGCAATCAGCCCCAGCATTTT.

This clone was found a few times. The genes are TRBV19 and TRBJ2-7; 10 positions agree with TRBD1. Looked up from germline, CDR1 is LNHDA and CDR2 is SQIVND (reference sequence). CDR3 length equals 13 residues. The V and J ends lost 6 bases and 4 bases, in that order; junction bases with no gene match: 3. CDR3 sequence (DNA): TGTGCCAGTAGCCGGGACAGGGGTTACGAGCAGTACTTC. Translation gives CASSRDRGYEQYF.

The CDR3 sequence is CASSQERLTASGANVLTF. In DNA, the CDR3 is TGCGCCAGCAGCCAGGAAAGACTCACTGCCTCTGGGGCCAACGTCCTGACTTTC. The rearrangement joins TRBV4-1 to TRBJ2-6; D unclear. V was cut by 3 bases and J by 0 bases, with 15 bases left in between. The germline CDR1 and CDR2 sequences are MGHRA and YSYEKL. The CDR3 loop spans 18 amino acids.

This chain joins TRBV3-1 (or the pseudogene TRBV3-2) and TRBJ2-3; 12 bases map to TRBD1. The CDR3 runs to 15 residues. V was clipped by 3 bases and J by 5 bases; unmatched bases: 3. CDR1 and CDR2 from the germline V gene are LGHDT and YNNKEL (reference sequence). The DNA for the CDR3 is TGTGCCAGCAGCCAGTGGGACAGGGGGCAAGATACGCAGTATTTT. Its protein product is CASSQWDRGQDTQYF.

This chain joins TRBV4-1 and TRBJ1-6; 9 bases map to TRBD1. This CDR3 region has 16 residues. In germline, CDR1 is MGHRA, CDR2 YSYEKL. V dropped 4 bases and J dropped 11; count of bases not matched to a gene: 12. In nucleotides, the CDR3 is TGCGCCAGCAGCCCCACCTTCTCGGACAGGGGCCCACCCCTCCACTTT. Protein product: CASSPTFSDRGPPLHF.

The gene calls are TRBV19 and TRBJ2-3; D possibly corresponds to TRBD1 (6 bases). Trimming removed 6 bases at V and 2 bases at J, with 12 bases between. CDR1 is LNHDA, CDR2 SQIVND, per germline (reference sequence). This CDR3 is built from 14 residues. CDR3 DNA: TGTGCCAGTAGGCAACAGGGTCCCACAGATACGCAGTATTTT. This codes for CASRQQGPTDTQYF.

This clone was recorded at least ten times. This sequence joins TRBV9 and TRBJ2-5, with 9 bases identical to TRBD2. CDR1 is SGDLS, CDR2 YYNGEE, per germline. This CDR3 region has 18 residues. Unmatched junction bases numbered 14, after V lost 4 bases and J lost 1 base. The CDR3 is CASSPSQGSGGLQETQYF. CDR3 nucleotides: TGTGCCAGCAGCCCCTCGCAGGGAAGCGGGGGGCTCCAAGAGACCCAGTACTTC.

The chain carries TRBV4-2 and TRBJ2-3, with D perhaps TRBD1 (7 bases). Germline CDR1 is LGHNA and CDR2 is YNFKEQ. The CDR3 runs 15 residues. With 7 bases removed from V and 0 bases from J, the gap between germline ends came to 14 bases. CDR3 region: CASNPGGLSTDTQYF. CDR3 sequence (DNA): TGTGCCAGCAATCCAGGGGGACTTAGCACAGATACGCAGTATTTT.

This clone was counted only a few times. The rearrangement links TRBV7-2 to TRBJ1-3; 7 nucleotides agree with TRBD1. Germline CDR1 is SGHTA and CDR2 is FQGNSA. The CDR3 loop spans 15 amino acids. J was trimmed by 0 bases and V by 10 bases; bases with no gene match: 9. Here the CDR3 reads CATTPRGPSGNTIYF. Written as DNA, the CDR3 is TGTGCCACAACGCCAAGGGGGCCCTCTGGAAACACCATATATTTT.

The V gene is TRBV5-4, the J gene TRBJ2-3, with a weak D call TRBD2 (6 bases). The V gene's germline CDR1 is SGHNT and CDR2 YYREEE (reference sequence). Trimming stripped 4 bases from V and 0 bases from J, with 15 bases between. CDR3 length equals 16 residues. DNA of the CDR3: TGTGCCAGCAGCGTGGGGGGACTCCCTAGCACAGATACGCAGTATTTT. It yields the protein CASSVGGLPSTDTQYF.

The rearrangement joins TRBV7-2 to TRBJ1-2, with 9 bases fitting TRBD1. CDR3 length equals 15 residues. Losses at the gene ends were 4 bases for V and 3 bases for J; bases not matched to a gene: 6. In germline, CDR1 is SGHTA, CDR2 FQGNSA. This CDR3 reads CASSSRDRDYYGYTF. CDR3 sequence (DNA): TGTGCCAGCAGCTCCCGGGACAGGGATTACTATGGCTACACCTTC. The full variable domain, completed using reference TRBV7-2 and TRBJ1-2, is GAGVSQSPSNKVTEKGKDVELRCDPISGHTALYWYRQSLGQGLEFLIYFQGNSAPDKSGLPSDRFSAERTGGSVSTLTIQRTQQEDSAVYLCASSSRDRDYYGYTFGSGTRLTVV.

V gene TRBV7-2 combines with J gene TRBJ2-2; 15 nucleotides align to TRBD2. CDR3 length: 17 amino acids. The V and J ends lost 4 bases and 5 bases, in that order; junction bases with no gene match: 5. Germline CDR1 and CDR2: SGHTA and FQGNSA. CDR3 nucleotide sequence: TGTGCCAGCAGCTCCGGACTAGCGGGGGGGCAGACCGGGGAGCTGTTTTTT. Residues: CASSSGLAGGQTGELFF.

The chain uses TRBV19 and TRBJ2-3; TRBD2 matches 8 bases. CDR1 is LNHDA and CDR2 is SQIVND in the germline V gene (reference sequence). With 6 bases clipped from V and 2 bases from J, the junction kept 4 bases outside the gene matches. The CDR3 sequence is 14 residues long. Here the CDR3 DNA reads TGTGCCAGTAGGGCGGGGGGCCTCACAGATACGCAGTATTTT. It translates to CASRAGGLTDTQYF.

This chain links TRBV7-3 with TRBJ2-1; 8 positions match TRBD1. V dropped 5 bases and J dropped 4; count of bases not matched to a gene: 7. Germline-derived CDR1 and CDR2 are SGHTA and FQGTGA. This CDR3 contains 15 residues. The CDR3 nucleotides are TGTGCCAGCAGCCTCAGGGGGCAGAAGTACAATGAGCAGTTCTTC. Amino acids: CASSLRGQKYNEQFF.

This clone was recorded only once. CDR3 bases: TGTGCCAGCACCAAGGGACAGTTCACAGATACGCAGTATTTT. The encoded protein is CASTKGQFTDTQYF. The rearrangement uses TRBV9 and TRBJ2-3; 7 nucleotides agree with TRBD1. V was clipped by 6 bases and J by 2 bases; unmatched bases: 6. CDR1 and CDR2 (germline): SGDLS, YYNGEE. This CDR3 contains 14 residues.

The chain links TRBV19 to TRBJ1-2; 7 bases fit TRBD1. This CDR3 region has 13 residues. Per the germline V gene, CDR1 is LNHDA and CDR2 is SQIVND (reference sequence). V dropped 1 base and J dropped 5; count of bases not matched to a gene: 1. In DNA form, the CDR3 reads TGTGCCAGTAGTATAGGCAGGGGGTATGGCTACACCTTC. Translation gives CASSIGRGYGYTF.

This clone showed up just a few times. This chain joins TRBV9 and TRBJ2-3; 8 nucleotides agree with TRBD2. CDR1 SGDLS and CDR2 YYNGEE come from the germline V gene. The CDR3 spans 15 residues. Losses at the gene ends were 0 bases for V and 6 bases for J; bases not matched to a gene: 6. CDR3 in amino acids: CASSVEGQRGDTQYF. CDR3 bases: TGTGCCAGCAGCGTAGAAGGGCAGCGGGGGGATACGCAGTATTTT. The full variable domain, with the rest looked up from reference TRBV9 and TRBJ2-3, is DSGVTQTPKHLITATGQRVTLRCSPRSGDLSVYWYQQSLDQGLQFLIQYYNGEERAKGNILERFSAQQFPDLHSELNLSSLELGDSALYFCASSVEGQRGDTQYFGPGTRLTVL.

The chain employs TRBV28 and TRBJ1-1; D possibly corresponds to TRBD1 (6 bases). Germline CDR1 reads MDHEN; CDR2 reads SYDVKM. V was clipped by 8 bases and J by 4 bases, with 17 bases between them. The CDR3 contains 14 residues. This chain's CDR3 is CASGVHTGLTEAFF. CDR3 coding DNA: TGTGCCAGCGGAGTCCACACAGGGCTCACTGAAGCTTTCTTT.

This rearrangement joins TRBV19 to TRBJ1-1, with D tentatively TRBD1 (6 bases). Germline-derived CDR1 and CDR2 are LNHDA and SQIVND (reference sequence). CDR3 length equals 13 residues. The V and J ends lost 3 bases and 4 bases respectively, with 9 bases between them. CDR3 in DNA: TGTGCCAGTAGTATCCCCAGGGGCACTGAAGCTTTCTTT. Translating gives CASSIPRGTEAFF.

The chain has TRBV29-1 and TRBJ1-2, with TRBD1 matching over 9 bases. With 3 bases clipped from V and 8 bases from J, the junction kept 10 bases outside the gene matches. This CDR3 has 14 amino acids. Looked up from germline, CDR1 is SQVTM and CDR2 is ANQGSEA. CDR3 in amino acids: CSVDSTGGFSGYTF. CDR3 DNA sequence: TGCAGCGTTGACTCGACAGGGGGATTTAGCGGCTACACCTTC.

V usage is TRBV5-6 and J usage is TRBJ2-3; D perhaps matches TRBD2 (5 bases). The V end lost 5 bases, the J end lost 3 bases, and 16 bases lay between the germline ends. Germline V gene data show CDR1 as SGHDT and CDR2 as YYEEEE. This CDR3 has 15 amino acids. Written as DNA, the CDR3 is TGTGCCAGCAGAAAGCGGCAGTTTGGGACAGATACGCAGTATTTT. Encoded protein: CASRKRQFGTDTQYF.

J is TRBJ1-1 and V is TRBV5-4; 10 nucleotides align to TRBD1. The junction had 7 bases not matched to a gene; V was cut back by 4 bases and J by 4 bases. Germline V gene sequence: CDR1 SGHNT, CDR2 YYREEE (reference sequence). The CDR3 consists of 15 residues. CDR3 loop: CASSNPGQGTTEAFF. The DNA for the CDR3 is TGTGCCAGCAGCAATCCGGGACAGGGGACCACTGAAGCTTTCTTT.

The chain is built from TRBV29-1 and TRBJ1-2; 11 bases agree with TRBD1. The CDR3 consists of 16 residues. V trimming: 4 bases; J trimming: 0 bases; junction bases outside the gene matches: 7. Germline V lookup: CDR1 SQVTM, CDR2 ANQGSEA. The CDR3 loop is CSVVLDRGRTNYGYTF. CDR3 in DNA: TGCAGCGTTGTCCTGGACAGGGGGCGTACTAACTATGGCTACACCTTC.